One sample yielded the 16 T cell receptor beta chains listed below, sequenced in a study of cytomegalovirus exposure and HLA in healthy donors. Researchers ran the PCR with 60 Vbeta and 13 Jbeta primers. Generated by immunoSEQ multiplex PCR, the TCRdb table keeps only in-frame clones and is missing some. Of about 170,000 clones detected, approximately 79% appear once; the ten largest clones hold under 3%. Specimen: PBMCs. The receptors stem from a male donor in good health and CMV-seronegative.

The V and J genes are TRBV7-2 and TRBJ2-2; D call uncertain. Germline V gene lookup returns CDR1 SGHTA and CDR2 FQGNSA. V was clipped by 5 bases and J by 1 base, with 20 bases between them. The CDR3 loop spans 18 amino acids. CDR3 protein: CASSQSPARTQNTGELFF. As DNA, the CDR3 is TGTGCCAGCAGCCAATCGCCAGCTAGAACCCAGAACACCGGGGAGCTGTTTTTT. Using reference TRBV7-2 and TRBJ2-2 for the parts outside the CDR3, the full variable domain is GAGVSQSPSNKVTEKGKDVELRCDPISGHTALYWYRQSLGQGLEFLIYFQGNSAPDKSGLPSDRFSAERTGGSVSTLTIQRTQQEDSAVYLCASSQSPARTQNTGELFFGEGSRLTVL.

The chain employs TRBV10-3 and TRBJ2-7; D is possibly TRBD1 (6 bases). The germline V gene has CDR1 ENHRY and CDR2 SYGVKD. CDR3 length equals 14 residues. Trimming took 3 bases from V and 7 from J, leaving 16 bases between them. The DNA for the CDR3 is TGTGCCATCAGTGAAAGGGACATCTTTAGTGAGCAGTACTTC. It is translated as CAISERDIFSEQYF.

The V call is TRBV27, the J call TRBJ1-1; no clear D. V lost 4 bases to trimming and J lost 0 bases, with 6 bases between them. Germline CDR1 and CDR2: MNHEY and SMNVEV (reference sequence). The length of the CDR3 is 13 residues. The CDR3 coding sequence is TGTGCCAGCAGTTCTTTAATGAACACTGAAGCTTTCTTT. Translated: CASSSLMNTEAFF.

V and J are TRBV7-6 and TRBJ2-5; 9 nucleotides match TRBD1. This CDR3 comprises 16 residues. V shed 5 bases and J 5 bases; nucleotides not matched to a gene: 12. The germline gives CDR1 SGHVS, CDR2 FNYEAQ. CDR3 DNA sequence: TGTGCCAGCAGCCACGTGAACAGGGGGCGCGAGGAGACCCAGTACTTC. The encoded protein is CASSHVNRGREETQYF.

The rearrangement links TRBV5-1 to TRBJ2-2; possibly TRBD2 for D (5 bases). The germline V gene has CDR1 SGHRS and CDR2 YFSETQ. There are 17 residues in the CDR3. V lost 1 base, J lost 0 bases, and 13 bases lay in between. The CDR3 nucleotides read TGCGCCAGCAGCTTGACCAGCCCCGGGGCGAACACCGGGGAGCTGTTTTTT. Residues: CASSLTSPGANTGELFF.

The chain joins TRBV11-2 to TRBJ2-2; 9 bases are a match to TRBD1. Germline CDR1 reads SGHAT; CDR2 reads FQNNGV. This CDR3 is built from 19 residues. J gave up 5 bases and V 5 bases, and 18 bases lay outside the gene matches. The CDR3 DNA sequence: TGTGCCAGCAGCCAAGGGGGTTATAAGGACAGGGGCGGAACCGGGGAGCTGTTTTTT. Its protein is CASSQGGYKDRGGTGELFF. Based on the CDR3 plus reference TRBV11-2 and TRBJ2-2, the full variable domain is EAGVAQSPRYKIIEKRQSVAFWCNPISGHATLYWYQQILGQGPKLLIQFQNNGVVDDSQLPKDRFSAERLKGVDSTLKIQPAKLEDSAVYLCASSQGGYKDRGGTGELFFGEGSRLTVL.

The chain's CDR3 is CASSRTGADYGYTF. Here the CDR3 DNA reads TGTGCCAGCAGCCGGACAGGGGCAGACTATGGCTACACCTTC. This sequence joins TRBV5-4 and TRBJ1-2; 9 bases align to TRBD1. CDR1 is SGHNT, CDR2 YYREEE, per germline (reference sequence). J lost 3 bases, V lost 4 bases, and 4 bases had no gene match. CDR3 length: 14 residues.

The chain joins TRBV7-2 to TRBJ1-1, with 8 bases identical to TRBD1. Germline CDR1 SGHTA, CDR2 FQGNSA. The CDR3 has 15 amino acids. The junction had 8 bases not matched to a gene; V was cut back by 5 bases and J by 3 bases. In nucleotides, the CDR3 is TGTGCCAGCAGCCCCCAGGGGGCGCGGGACACTGAAGCTTTCTTT. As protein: CASSPQGARDTEAFF.

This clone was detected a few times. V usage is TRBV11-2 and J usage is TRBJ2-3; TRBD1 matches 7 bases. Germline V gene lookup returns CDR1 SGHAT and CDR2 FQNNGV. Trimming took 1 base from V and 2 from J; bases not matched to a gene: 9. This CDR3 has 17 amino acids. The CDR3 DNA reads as TGTGCCAGCAGCTTAGGAGCGGCCGGGACAGCCACAGATACGCAGTATTTT. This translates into CASSLGAAGTATDTQYF.

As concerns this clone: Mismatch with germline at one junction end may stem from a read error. The CDR3 bases are TGTTCCAGCAGCATCGACAGCTATGGCTACACCTTC. Translating gives CSSSIDSYGYTF. The V and J genes are TRBV7-9 and TRBJ1-2; D is possibly TRBD1 (5 bases). This CDR3 has 12 residues. CDR1 and CDR2 (germline): SEHNR, FQNEAQ (reference sequence).

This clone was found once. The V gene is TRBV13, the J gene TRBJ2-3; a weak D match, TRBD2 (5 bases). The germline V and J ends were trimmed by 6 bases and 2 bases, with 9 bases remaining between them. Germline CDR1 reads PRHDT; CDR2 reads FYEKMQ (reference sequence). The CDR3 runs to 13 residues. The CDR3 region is CASRTRATDTQYF. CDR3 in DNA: TGTGCCAGCAGGACGAGGGCCACAGATACGCAGTATTTT.

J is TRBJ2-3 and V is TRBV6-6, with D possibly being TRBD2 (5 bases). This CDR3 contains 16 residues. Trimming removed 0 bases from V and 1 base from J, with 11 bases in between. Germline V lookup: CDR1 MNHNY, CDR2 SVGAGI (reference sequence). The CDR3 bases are TGTGCCAGCAGTTACTCGACGGGGTATGGCACAGATACGCAGTATTTT. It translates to CASSYSTGYGTDTQYF.

CDR3 sequence (DNA): TGCGCCAGCAGCTCCGGACAGCTCTACACAGATACGCAGTATTTT. Amino acid sequence: CASSSGQLYTDTQYF. The J gene is TRBJ2-3, the V gene TRBV5-1; the D gene is possibly TRBD1 (6 bases). This CDR3 has 15 amino acids. Trimming removed 3 bases at V and 2 bases at J, with 13 bases between. The germline gives CDR1 SGHRS, CDR2 YFSETQ.

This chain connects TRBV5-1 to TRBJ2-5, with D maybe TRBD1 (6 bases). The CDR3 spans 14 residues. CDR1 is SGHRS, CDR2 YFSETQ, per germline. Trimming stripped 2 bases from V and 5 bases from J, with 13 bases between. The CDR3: CASSFRQVGETQYF. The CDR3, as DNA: TGCGCCAGCAGCTTTCGACAGGTCGGGGAGACCCAGTACTTC.

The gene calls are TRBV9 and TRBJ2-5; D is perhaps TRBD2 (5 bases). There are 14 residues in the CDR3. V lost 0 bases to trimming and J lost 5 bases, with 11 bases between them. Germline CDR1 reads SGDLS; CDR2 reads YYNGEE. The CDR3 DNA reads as TGTGCCAGCAGCGTAGGGGGTAGGGAGGAGACCCAGTACTTC. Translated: CASSVGGREETQYF.

CDR3 DNA: TGTGCCAGCAGCACGAAGACTAGCACAGATACGCAGTATTTT. Its translation: CASSTKTSTDTQYF. The rearrangement joins TRBV11-2 to TRBJ2-3; D remains unclear. Trimming cost V 5 bases and J 0 bases, with 9 bases left between them. This CDR3 region has 14 residues. Germline V gives CDR1 SGHAT, CDR2 FQNNGV.